The 8 T cell receptor beta chains below come from one sample, sequenced in a study of CD8 T cells in ankylosing spondylitis. In TCRdb, the 5' RACE reads were re-called with MiXCR into one record per CDR3 protein. The data contain roughly 120,000 distinct CDR3 sequences, around 15% of them singletons. Sequenced input: blood, either unsorted or a sorted T cell fraction (not recorded which). These receptors were obtained from a female donor with ankylosing spondylitis or in good health (not recorded which).

V usage is TRBV6-2 or TRBV6-3 and J usage is TRBJ2-7, with 12 bases matching TRBD2. Germline V gene lookup returns CDR1 MNHEY and CDR2 SVGEGT. V lost 4 bases to trimming and J lost 0 bases; unmatched junction nucleotides: 4. The CDR3 loop spans 16 amino acids. CDR3: CASSSGLAGFSYEQYF. CDR3 in DNA: TGTGCCAGCAGTTCCGGACTAGCGGGGTTCTCCTACGAGCAGTACTTC.

This clonotype showed up many times. V usage is TRBV5-1 and J usage is TRBJ2-4; 7 bases map to TRBD2. The CDR3 totals 16 residues. Looked up from germline, CDR1 is SGHRS and CDR2 is YFSETQ. The V and J ends lost 2 bases and 0 bases, in that order; junction bases with no gene match: 5. The CDR3 nucleotides read TGCGCCAGCAGCTTTTCTAGCGGATTAGCCAAAAACATTCAGTACTTC. As protein: CASSFSSGLAKNIQYF.

The chain is built from TRBV11-3 and TRBJ2-7; D is unresolved. Germline V lookup: CDR1 SGHNT, CDR2 YENEEA. The CDR3 sequence is 13 residues long. Trimming removed 5 bases at V and 6 bases at J, with 14 bases between. The CDR3 loop reads CASSSVSIGEQYF. The CDR3 DNA reads as TGTGCCAGCAGCAGCGTATCGATTGGCGAGCAGTACTTC.

The chain has TRBV11-1 and TRBJ1-3; TRBD1 agrees at 8 bases. Trimming removed 4 bases from V and 0 bases from J; junction bases left unmatched: 14. Germline V gene data show CDR1 as SGHAT and CDR2 as FQDESV (reference sequence). The length of the CDR3 is 19 residues. For the CDR3, the DNA is TGTGCCAGCAGCTACTCTCGTGCCGGACAGGGTCCCTCTGGAAACACCATATATTTT. Its protein product is CASSYSRAGQGPSGNTIYF.

The chain recombines TRBV29-1 with TRBJ2-7, with 9 positions matching TRBD1. With V trimmed by 3 bases and J by 3 bases, 6 bases remained unmatched. The CDR3 consists of 14 residues. CDR1 is SQVTM and CDR2 is ANQGSEA in the germline V gene. The CDR3, as DNA: TGCAGCGTTGAGGGGACAGGGCCGGACTACGAGCAGTACTTC. It is translated as CSVEGTGPDYEQYF.

This clonotype was observed a handful of times. The chain has TRBV5-1 and TRBJ1-4, with no clear D. Trimming stripped 0 bases from V and 7 bases from J, with 13 bases between. The CDR3 sequence is 15 residues long. Looked up from germline, CDR1 is SGHRS and CDR2 is YFSETQ. CDR3 amino acids: CASSLGGSPVEKLFF. CDR3 nucleotide sequence: TGCGCCAGCAGCTTGGGGGGATCCCCTGTTGAAAAACTGTTTTTT.

V gene TRBV12-3 or TRBV12-4 combines with J gene TRBJ1-5, with 8 bases matching TRBD1. CDR3 length equals 15 residues. Unmatched junction bases numbered 6, after V lost 3 bases and J lost 5 bases. In DNA, the CDR3 is TGTGCCAGCAGTTTCCGCGGGACAGGATATCAGCCCCAGCATTTT. Amino acid sequence: CASSFRGTGYQPQHF.

The CDR3 sequence: CASSRTYEQYF. CDR3 coding DNA: TGTGCCAGCAGTCGAACCTACGAGCAGTACTTC. This chain connects TRBV12-3 or TRBV12-4 to TRBJ2-7; D remains unclear. The V end was cut by 5 bases, the J end by 2 bases, with 4 bases between. This CDR3 contains 11 residues.